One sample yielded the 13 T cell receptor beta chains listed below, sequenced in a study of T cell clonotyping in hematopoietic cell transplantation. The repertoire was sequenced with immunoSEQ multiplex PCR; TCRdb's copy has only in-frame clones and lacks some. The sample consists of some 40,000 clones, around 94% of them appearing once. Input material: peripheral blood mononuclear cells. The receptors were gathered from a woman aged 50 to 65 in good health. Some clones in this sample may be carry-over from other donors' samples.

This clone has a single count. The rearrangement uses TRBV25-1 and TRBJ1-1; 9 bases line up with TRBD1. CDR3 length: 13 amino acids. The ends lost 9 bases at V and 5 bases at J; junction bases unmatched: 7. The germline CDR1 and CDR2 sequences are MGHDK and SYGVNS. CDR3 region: CASTKTGGTEAFF. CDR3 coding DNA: TGTGCCAGTACCAAGACAGGGGGGACTGAAGCTTTCTTT.

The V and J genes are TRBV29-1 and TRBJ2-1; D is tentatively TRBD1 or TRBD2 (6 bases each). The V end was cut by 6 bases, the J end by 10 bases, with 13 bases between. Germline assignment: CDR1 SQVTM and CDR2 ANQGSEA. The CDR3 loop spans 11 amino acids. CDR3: CSVGGGLEQFF. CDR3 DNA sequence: TGCAGCGTCGGAGGGGGACTCGAGCAGTTCTTC.

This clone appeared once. In nucleotides, the CDR3 is TGTGCCAGCAGCCAAATTGGGGAATCCAATCAGCCCCAGCATTTT. It translates to CASSQIGESNQPQHF. V usage is TRBV4-2 and J usage is TRBJ1-5; no clear D. Germline V gene data show CDR1 as LGHNA and CDR2 as YNFKEQ. This CDR3 contains 15 residues. Trimming shortened V by 2 bases and J by 3 bases, and 11 bases separated the two germline ends.

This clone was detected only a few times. The CDR3 DNA reads TGTGCCAGTAGTGAACAAATGGCCACTGAAGCTTTCTTT. Its protein product is CASSEQMATEAFF. The rearrangement links TRBV19 to TRBJ1-1; the D is unclear. The CDR3 spans 13 residues. The germline V gene encodes CDR1 LNHDA and CDR2 SQIVND (reference sequence). Trimming left V 5 bases short and J 4 bases short, with 11 bases between.

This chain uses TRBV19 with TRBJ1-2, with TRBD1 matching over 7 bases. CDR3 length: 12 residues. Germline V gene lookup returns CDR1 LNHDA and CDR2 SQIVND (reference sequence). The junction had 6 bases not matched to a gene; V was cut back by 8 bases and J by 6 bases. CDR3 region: CASSRGQNGYTF. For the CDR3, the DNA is TGTGCCAGTTCTAGGGGACAGAATGGCTACACCTTC.

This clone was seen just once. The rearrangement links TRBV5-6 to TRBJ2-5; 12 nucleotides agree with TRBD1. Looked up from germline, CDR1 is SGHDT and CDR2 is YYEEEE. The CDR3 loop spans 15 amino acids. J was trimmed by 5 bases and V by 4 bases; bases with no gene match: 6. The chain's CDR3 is CASSVGTGGVETQYF. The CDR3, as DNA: TGTGCCAGCAGCGTCGGGACAGGGGGCGTGGAGACCCAGTACTTC.

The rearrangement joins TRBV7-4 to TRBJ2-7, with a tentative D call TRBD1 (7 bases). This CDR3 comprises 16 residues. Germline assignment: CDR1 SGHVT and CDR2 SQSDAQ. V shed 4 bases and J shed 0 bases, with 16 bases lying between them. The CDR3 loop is CASSWRGRGPSYEQYF. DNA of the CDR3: TGTGCCAGCAGCTGGAGGGGGCGGGGACCCTCCTACGAGCAGTACTTC.

In DNA, the CDR3 is TGTGCCAGCAGTCCCGCCGGGGGGTCTAGCTCCTACGAGCAGTACTTC. It specifies CASSPAGGSSSYEQYF. The chain recombines TRBV7-6 with TRBJ2-7; TRBD2 matches 7 bases. V trimming: 6 bases; J trimming: 0 bases; junction bases outside the gene matches: 11. This CDR3 spans 16 amino acids. Germline CDR1 SGHVS, CDR2 FNYEAQ.

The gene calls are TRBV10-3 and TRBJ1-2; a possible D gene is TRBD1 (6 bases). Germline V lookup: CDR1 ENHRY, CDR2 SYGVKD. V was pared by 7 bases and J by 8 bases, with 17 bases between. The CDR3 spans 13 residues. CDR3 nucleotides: TGTGCCATCACCGAGGGGGGGCCTCGAGGCTACACCTTC. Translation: CAITEGGPRGYTF.

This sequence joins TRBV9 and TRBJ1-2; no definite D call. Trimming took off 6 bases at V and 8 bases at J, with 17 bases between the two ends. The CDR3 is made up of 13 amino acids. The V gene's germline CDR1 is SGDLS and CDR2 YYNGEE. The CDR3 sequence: CASTLEGRGGYTF. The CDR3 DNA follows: TGTGCCAGCACCTTAGAAGGGAGAGGAGGCTACACCTTC.

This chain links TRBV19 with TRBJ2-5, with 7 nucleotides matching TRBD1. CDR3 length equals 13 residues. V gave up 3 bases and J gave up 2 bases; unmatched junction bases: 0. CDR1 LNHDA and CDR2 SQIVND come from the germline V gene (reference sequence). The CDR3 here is CASSMGQQETQYF. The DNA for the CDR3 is TGTGCCAGTAGTATGGGACAGCAAGAGACCCAGTACTTC.

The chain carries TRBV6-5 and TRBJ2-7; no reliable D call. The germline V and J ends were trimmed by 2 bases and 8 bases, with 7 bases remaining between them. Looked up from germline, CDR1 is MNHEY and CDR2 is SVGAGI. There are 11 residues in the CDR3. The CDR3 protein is CASSYPPQQYF. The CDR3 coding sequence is TGTGCCAGCAGTTACCCCCCCCAGCAGTACTTC.

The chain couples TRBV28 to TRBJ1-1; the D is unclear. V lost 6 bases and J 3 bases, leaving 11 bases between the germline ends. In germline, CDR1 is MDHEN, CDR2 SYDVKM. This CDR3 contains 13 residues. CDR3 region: CASREAWDTEAFF. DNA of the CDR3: TGTGCCAGCAGGGAGGCCTGGGACACTGAAGCTTTCTTT.